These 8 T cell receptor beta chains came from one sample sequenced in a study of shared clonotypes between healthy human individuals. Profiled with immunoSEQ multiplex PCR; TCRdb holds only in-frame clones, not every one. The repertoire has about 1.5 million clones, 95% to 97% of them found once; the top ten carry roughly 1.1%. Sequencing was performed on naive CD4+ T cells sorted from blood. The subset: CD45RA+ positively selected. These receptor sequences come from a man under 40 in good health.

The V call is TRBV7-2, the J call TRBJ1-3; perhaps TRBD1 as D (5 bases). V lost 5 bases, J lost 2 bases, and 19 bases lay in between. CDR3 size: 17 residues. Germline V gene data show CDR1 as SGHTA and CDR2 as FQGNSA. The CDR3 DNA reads TGTGCCAGCAGCCGTAGCATTTGGGGACTAACTGGAAACACCATATATTTT. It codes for CASSRSIWGLTGNTIYF.

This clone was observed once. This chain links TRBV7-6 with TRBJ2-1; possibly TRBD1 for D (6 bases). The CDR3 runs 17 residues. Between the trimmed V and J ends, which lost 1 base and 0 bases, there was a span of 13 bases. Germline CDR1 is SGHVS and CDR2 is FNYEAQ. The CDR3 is CASSLDSRGSSYNEQFF. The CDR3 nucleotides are TGTGCCAGCAGCTTAGATTCGAGGGGGAGCTCCTACAATGAGCAGTTCTTC. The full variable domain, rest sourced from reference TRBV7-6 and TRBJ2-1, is GAGVSQSPRYKVTKRGQDVALRCDPISGHVSLYWYRQALGQGPEFLTYFNYEAQQDKSGLPNDRFSAERPEGSISTLTIQRTEQRDSAMYRCASSLDSRGSSYNEQFFGPGTRLTVL.

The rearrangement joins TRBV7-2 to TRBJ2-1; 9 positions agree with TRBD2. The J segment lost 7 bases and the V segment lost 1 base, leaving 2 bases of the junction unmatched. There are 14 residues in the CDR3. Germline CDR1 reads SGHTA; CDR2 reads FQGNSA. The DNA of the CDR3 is TGTGCCAGCAGCTTAGAGGGACTAGCAAATGAGCAGTTCTTC. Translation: CASSLEGLANEQFF.

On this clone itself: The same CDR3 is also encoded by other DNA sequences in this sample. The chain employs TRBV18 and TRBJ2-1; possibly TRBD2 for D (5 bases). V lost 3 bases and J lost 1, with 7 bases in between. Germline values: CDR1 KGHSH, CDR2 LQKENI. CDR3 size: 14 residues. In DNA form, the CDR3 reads TGTGCCAGCTCACCGGACTCTTCCTACAATGAGCAGTTCTTC. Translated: CASSPDSSYNEQFF.

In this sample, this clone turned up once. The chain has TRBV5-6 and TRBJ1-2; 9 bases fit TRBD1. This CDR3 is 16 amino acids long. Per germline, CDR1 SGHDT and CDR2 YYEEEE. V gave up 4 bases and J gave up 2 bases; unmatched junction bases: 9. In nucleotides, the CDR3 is TGTGCCAGCAGCCAGGGACAGGGTTTAAGAAACTATGGCTACACCTTC. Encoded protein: CASSQGQGLRNYGYTF.

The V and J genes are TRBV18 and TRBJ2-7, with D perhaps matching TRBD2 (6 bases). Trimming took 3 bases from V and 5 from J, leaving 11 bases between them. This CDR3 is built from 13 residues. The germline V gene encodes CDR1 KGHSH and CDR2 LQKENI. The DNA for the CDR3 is TGTGCCAGCTCACCGTTGGGGAGGCACGAGCAGTACTTC. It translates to CASSPLGRHEQYF. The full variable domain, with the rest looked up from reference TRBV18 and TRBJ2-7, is NAGVMQNPRHLVRRRGQEARLRCSPMKGHSHVYWYRQLPEEGLKFMVYLQKENIIDESGMPKERFSAEFPKEGPSILRIQQVVRGDSAAYFCASSPLGRHEQYFGPGTRLTVT.

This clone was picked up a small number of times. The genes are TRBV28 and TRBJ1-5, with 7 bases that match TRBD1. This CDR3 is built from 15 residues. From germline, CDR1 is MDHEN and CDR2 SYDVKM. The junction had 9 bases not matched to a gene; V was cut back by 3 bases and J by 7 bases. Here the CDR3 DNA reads TGTGCCAGCAGTTTCCAGGACAGGAAGGGCCAGCCCCAGCATTTT. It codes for CASSFQDRKGQPQHF. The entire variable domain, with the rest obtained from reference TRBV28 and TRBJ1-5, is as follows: DVKVTQSSRYLVKRTGEKVFLECVQDMDHENMFWYRQDPGLGLRLIYFSYDVKMKEKGDIPEGYSVSREKKERFSLILESASTNQTSMYLCASSFQDRKGQPQHFGDGTRLSIL.

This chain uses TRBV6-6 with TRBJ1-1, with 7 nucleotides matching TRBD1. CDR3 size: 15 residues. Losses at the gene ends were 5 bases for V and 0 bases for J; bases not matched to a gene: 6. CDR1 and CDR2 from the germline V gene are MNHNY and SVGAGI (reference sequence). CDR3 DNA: TGTGCCAGCAGTGAGCCCACAGGGGTGAACACTGAAGCTTTCTTT. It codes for CASSEPTGVNTEAFF.